This T cell receptor beta chain comes out of a study of vaccination and CD4 T cells after COVID-19. At the level of the study: The cells in question were stimulated using overlapping spike peptides derived from SARS-CoV-2, HCoV-NL63, HCoV-OC43 and HCoV-229E.

The treatment denotes: roughly 10-day PBMC culture with coronavirus spike peptide pools or control peptides (ViraFEST assay). Days 3 and 7 saw half the medium replaced with fresh IL-2 medium. Once obtained from cultured CD4+ T cells, the DNA was sequenced using the Oncomine TCR Beta short-read assay. Investigators isolated genomic DNA from cultured CD4+ T cells. TCRdb re-called the PCR reads through MiXCR, storing one row per CDR3 protein. The sample holds almost 20,000 distinct CDR3 sequences, around 55% seen once. The CDR3 contains 14 residues. The V end was cut by 4 bases, the J end by 2 bases, with 11 bases between. Germline CDR1 reads SGHVS; CDR2 reads FNYEAQ. Comment on this clonotype: Its cognate antigen is unknown.

The V and J genes are TRBV7-6 and TRBJ2-5; D is undetermined. The sample consisted of CD4+ T cells from blood, cultured in vitro. The source of this sequence is a human donor who had recovered from COVID-19. The CDR3: CASSSPDQQETQYF. The CDR3 DNA sequence: TGTGCCAGCAGCTCCCCGGACCAGCAAGAGACCCAGTACTTC.